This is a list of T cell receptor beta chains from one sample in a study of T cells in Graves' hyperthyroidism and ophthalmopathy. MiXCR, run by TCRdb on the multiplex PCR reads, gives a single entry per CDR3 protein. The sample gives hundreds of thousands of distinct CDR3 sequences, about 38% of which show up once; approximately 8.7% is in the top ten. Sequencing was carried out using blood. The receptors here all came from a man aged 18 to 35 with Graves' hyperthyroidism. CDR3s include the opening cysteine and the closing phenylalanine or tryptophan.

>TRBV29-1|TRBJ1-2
CSVGDTYGYTF
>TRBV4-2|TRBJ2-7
CAWSRGMGYEQYF
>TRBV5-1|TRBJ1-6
CASSLGDRETTYNSPLHF
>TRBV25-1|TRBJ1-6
CASTPGQGNSPLHF
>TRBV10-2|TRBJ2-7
CASRDTGRGGYEQYF
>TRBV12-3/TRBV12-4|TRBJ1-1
CASSSPDRVRTEAFF
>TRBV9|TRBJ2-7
CASSVADRGSYEQYF
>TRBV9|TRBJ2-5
CASSVGNDRGETQYF
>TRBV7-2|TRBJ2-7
CASSGPGGPYEQYF
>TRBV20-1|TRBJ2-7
CSARTLISYEQYF
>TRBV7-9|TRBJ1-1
CAPEGTASLNTEAFF
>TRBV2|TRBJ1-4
CASSETSPPGGKLFF
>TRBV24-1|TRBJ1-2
CATSDYRDGYTF
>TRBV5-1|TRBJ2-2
CASSSDRDSTGELFF
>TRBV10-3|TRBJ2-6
CATGTGEYSGANVLTF
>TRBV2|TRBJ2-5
CASTGVEGGETQYF
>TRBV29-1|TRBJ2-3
CSVADGPDTQYF
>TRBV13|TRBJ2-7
CASSLAGADYEQYF
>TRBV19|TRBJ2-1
CASSIAPNEQFF
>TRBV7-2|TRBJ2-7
CASSYYLAGGTYEQYF
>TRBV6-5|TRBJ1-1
CATRFRGTEAFF
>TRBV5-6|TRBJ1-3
CASSFGQGAPLSGNTIYF
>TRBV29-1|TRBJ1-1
CSVPGGSEAFF
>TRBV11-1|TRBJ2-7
CASSLVTGIDEQYF
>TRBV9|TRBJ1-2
CASRGSSYTF
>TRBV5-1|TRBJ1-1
CASSLATDVNTEAFF
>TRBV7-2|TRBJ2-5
CASSLVYSQETQYF
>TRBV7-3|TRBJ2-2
CASSRLVNTGELFF
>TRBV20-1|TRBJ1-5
CSARAEGPHQPQHF
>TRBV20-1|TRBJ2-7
CSVGGGAEQYF
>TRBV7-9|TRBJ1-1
CASRFPGTQSMNTEAFF
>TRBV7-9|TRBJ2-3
CASSPTDTDTQYF
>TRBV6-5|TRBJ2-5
CASSYSPGARETQYF
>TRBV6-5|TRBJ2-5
CATSQGLETQYF
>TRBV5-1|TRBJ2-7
CASSLRGQGSNGQYF
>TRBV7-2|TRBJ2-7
CASTHGRDEQYF
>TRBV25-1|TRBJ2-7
CASSDPGTLGYEQYF
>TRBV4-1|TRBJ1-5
CASSIGVRQPQHF
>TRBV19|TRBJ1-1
CASSSPRSDTEAFF
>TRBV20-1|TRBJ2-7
CSATSGREERYEQYF
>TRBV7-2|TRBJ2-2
CASRAGRAGTGELFF
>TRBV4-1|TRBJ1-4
CASSQNDRGNYEKLFF
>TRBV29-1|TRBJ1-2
CSAQRPLDGGGYGYTF
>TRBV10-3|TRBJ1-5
CAISESGRNPQHF
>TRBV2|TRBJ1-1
CASSEHEPEAFF
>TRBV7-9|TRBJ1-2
CASSPSGGRLTGDTGYGYTF
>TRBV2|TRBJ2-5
CASSKREAPQETQYF
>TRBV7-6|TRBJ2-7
CASSLVGDAYEQYF
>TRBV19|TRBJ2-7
CASSAAGEVSEQYF
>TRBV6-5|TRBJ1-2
CASSFGQGGGNGYTF